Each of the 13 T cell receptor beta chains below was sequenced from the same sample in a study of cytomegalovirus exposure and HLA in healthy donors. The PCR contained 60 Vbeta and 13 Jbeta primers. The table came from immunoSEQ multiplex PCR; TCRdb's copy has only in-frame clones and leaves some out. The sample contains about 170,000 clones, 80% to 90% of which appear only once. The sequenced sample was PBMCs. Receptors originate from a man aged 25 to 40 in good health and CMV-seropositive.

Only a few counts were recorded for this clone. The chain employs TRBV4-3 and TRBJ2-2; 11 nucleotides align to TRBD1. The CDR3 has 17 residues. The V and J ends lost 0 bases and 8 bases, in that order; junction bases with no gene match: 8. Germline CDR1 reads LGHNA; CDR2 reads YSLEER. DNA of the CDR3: TGCGCCAGCAGCCAAGACTACCGGGACAGGGGGGAAGGGGAGCTGTTTTTT. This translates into CASSQDYRDRGEGELFF.

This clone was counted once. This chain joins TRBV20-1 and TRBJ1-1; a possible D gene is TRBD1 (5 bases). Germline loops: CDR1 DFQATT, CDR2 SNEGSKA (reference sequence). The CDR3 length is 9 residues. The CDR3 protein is CRLGVAAFF. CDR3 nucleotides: TGCAGATTAGGGGTGGCAGCTTTCTTT.

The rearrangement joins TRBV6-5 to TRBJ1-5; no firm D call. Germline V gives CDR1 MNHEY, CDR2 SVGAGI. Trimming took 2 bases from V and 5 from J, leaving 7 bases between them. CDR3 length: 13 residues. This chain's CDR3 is CASSYVRDQPQHF. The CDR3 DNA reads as TGTGCCAGCAGTTACGTAAGAGATCAGCCCCAGCATTTT.

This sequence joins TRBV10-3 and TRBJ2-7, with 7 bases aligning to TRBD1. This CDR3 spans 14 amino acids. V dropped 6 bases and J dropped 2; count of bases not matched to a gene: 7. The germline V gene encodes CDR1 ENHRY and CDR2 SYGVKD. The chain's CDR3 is CAIRPGQITYEQYF. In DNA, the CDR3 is TGTGCCATCAGGCCGGGACAGATAACCTACGAGCAGTACTTC.

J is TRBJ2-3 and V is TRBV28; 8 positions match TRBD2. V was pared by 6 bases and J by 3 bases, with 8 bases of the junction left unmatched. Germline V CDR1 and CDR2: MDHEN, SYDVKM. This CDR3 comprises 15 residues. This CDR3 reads CASSREREITDTQYF. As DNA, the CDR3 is TGTGCCAGCAGCCGAGAGCGGGAGATAACAGATACGCAGTATTTT. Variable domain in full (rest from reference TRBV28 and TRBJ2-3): DVKVTQSSRYLVKRTGEKVFLECVQDMDHENMFWYRQDPGLGLRLIYFSYDVKMKEKGDIPEGYSVSREKKERFSLILESASTNQTSMYLCASSREREITDTQYFGPGTRLTVL.

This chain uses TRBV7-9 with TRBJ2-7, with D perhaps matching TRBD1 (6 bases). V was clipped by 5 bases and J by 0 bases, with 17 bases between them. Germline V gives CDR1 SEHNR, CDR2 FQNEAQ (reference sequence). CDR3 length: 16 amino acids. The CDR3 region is CASSPEGGQISYEQYF. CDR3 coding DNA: TGTGCCAGCAGCCCCGAAGGCGGACAGATCTCCTACGAGCAGTACTTC.

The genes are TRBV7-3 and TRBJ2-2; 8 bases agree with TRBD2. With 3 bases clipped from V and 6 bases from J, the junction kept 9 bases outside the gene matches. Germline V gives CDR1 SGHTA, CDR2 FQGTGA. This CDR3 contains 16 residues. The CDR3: CASSLGSGIRAGELFF. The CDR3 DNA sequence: TGTGCCAGCAGCTTGGGTAGCGGGATAAGAGCCGGGGAGCTGTTTTTT. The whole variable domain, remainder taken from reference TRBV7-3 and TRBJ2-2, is GAGVSQTPSNKVTEKGKYVELRCDPISGHTALYWYRQSLGQGPEFLIYFQGTGAADDSGLPNDRFFAVRPEGSVSTLKIQRTERGDSAVYLCASSLGSGIRAGELFFGEGSRLTVL.

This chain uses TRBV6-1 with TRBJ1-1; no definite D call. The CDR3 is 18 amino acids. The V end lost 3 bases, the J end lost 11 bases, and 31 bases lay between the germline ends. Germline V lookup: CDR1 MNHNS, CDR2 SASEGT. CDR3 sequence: CASSDLVGSLGFRDSAFF. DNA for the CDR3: TGTGCCAGCAGTGACCTCGTGGGGAGTCTTGGTTTTCGCGACTCGGCTTTCTTT.

The CDR3 is CAWSVGRLYGYTF. DNA for the CDR3: TGTGCCTGGAGTGTAGGTCGACTGTATGGCTACACCTTC. This chain connects TRBV30 to TRBJ1-2, with no clear D. Trimming removed 0 bases from V and 5 bases from J, with 10 bases in between. Germline V gene data show CDR1 as GTSNPN and CDR2 as SVGIG (reference sequence). The CDR3 has 13 amino acids.

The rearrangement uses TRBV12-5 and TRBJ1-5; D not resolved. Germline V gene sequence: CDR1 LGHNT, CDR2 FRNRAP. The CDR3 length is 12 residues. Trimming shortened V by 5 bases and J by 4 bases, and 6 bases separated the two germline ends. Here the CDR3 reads CASGDGNQPQHF. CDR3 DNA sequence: TGTGCTAGTGGTGACGGGAATCAGCCCCAGCATTTT.

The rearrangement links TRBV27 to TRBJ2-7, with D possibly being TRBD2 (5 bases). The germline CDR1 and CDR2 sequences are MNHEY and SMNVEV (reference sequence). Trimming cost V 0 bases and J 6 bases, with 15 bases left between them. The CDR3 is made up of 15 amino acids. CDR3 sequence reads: CASSLSREFIREQYF. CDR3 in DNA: TGTGCCAGCAGTTTATCACGGGAATTCATACGCGAGCAGTACTTC.

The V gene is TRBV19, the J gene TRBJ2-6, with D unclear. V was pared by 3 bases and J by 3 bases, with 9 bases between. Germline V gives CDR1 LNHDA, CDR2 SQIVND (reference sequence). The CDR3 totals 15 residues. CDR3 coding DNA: TGTGCCAGTAGTATCCAGGTTAGTGGGGCCAACGTCCTGACTTTC. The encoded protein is CASSIQVSGANVLTF.

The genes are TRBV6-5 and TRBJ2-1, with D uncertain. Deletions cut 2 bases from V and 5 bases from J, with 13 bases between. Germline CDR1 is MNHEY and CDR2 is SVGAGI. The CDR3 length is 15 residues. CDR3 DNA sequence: TGTGCCAGCAGTTACGCTGCCAGGCTTAACAATGAGCAGTTCTTC. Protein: CASSYAARLNNEQFF.